A selection of T cell receptor beta chains follows, all from one sample in a study of blood T cell repertoires in COVID-19. Clones were read by immunoSEQ multiplex PCR, and TCRdb kept only the in-frame ones, dropping some. The top ten clones hold about 18% of a sample with some 330,000 clones, 80% to 95% of them seen once. The sequencing sample was made of PBMCs or T cells enriched from blood (not recorded which). The receptor set was obtained from a woman under 40 who had recovered from COVID-19. Both conserved end residues are part of each CDR3. A D gene is named only where the DNA matches it firmly. Clone size is shown for a subset of rows, as once, few, many or a class of expanded clone.

d_gene,j_gene,v_gene,abundance,CDR3aa,CDR3nt
NA,TRBJ2-6,TRBV19,NA,CASSWGRGRRDPSGANVLTF,TGTGCCAGTAGTTGGGGCAGGGGGAGGAGGGACCCCTCTGGGGCCAACGTCCTGACTTTC
TRBD1,TRBJ1-1,TRBV18,NA,CASSLGQANTEAFF,TGTGCCAGCTCACTCGGACAGGCGAACACTGAAGCTTTCTTT
TRBD2,TRBJ2-4,TRBV19,NA,CASRDPGLAGEEYF,TGTGCCAGTAGGGACCCGGGACTAGCGGGAGAGGAGTACTTC
NA,TRBJ2-2,TRBV28,NA,CASSPPGGPNTGELFF,TGTGCCAGCAGTCCCCCCGGGGGGCCGAACACCGGGGAGCTGTTTTTT
TRBD1,TRBJ1-6,TRBV28,NA,CASSFGTGRSPLHF,TGTGCCAGCAGTTTCGGGACAGGGCGGTCACCCCTCCACTTT
TRBD1,TRBJ1-5,TRBV28,NA,CASSSHPKGQGLNQPQHF,TGTGCCAGCAGTTCCCACCCGAAGGGACAGGGTCTCAATCAGCCCCAGCATTTT
NA,TRBJ1-4,TRBV24-1,once,CATSEQAHEKLFF,TGTGCCACCAGTGAACAGGCCCATGAAAAACTGTTTTTT
NA,TRBJ1-5,TRBV7-2,NA,CASSTRRGPNQPQHF,TGTGCCAGCAGCACGAGGCGGGGGCCCAATCAGCCCCAGCATTTT
TRBD2,TRBJ2-7,TRBV19,NA,CASSTLAGGEQYF,TGTGCCAGTAGCACGCTAGCGGGAGGCGAGCAGTACTTC
TRBD2,TRBJ2-1,TRBV11-2,NA,CASSGTSGRAVSYNEQFF,TGTGCCAGCAGCGGGACTAGCGGGAGGGCCGTGTCCTACAATGAGCAGTTCTTC
NA,TRBJ2-1,TRBV5-4,NA,CASGQPGNEQFF,TGTGCCAGCGGCCAGCCGGGCAATGAGCAGTTCTTC
TRBD1,TRBJ2-7,TRBV19,NA,CASSPPFGQGKEGEQYF,TGTGCCAGTAGTCCACCCTTCGGACAGGGTAAAGAAGGCGAGCAGTACTTC
TRBD2,TRBJ2-7,TRBV28,NA,CASTVGGTSYEQYF,TGTGCCAGCACCGTGGGGGGGACCTCCTACGAGCAGTACTTC
TRBD1,TRBJ1-3,TRBV6-2/TRBV6-3,once,CASSTGGVSGNTIYF,TGTGCCAGCAGCACAGGGGGCGTCTCTGGAAACACCATATATTTT
TRBD2,TRBJ2-7,TRBV19,NA,CASSMSWRGAGIYEQYF,TGTGCCAGTAGTATGTCCTGGCGGGGGGCGGGAATATACGAGCAGTACTTC
TRBD2,TRBJ2-7,TRBV11-1,NA,CASSPRERDSYEQYF,TGTGCCAGCAGCCCAAGGGAGCGGGACTCCTACGAGCAGTACTTC
TRBD1,TRBJ1-2,TRBV20-1,NA,CSASHTGGENRGPNYGYTF,TGCAGTGCTAGTCACACCGGAGGGGAAAACAGGGGGCCTAACTATGGCTACACCTTC
TRBD1,TRBJ2-7,TRBV9,NA,CASSVGGQPNYEQYF,TGTGCCAGCAGCGTAGGGGGACAGCCCAATTACGAGCAGTACTTC
TRBD1,TRBJ1-2,TRBV7-2,NA,CASSPGTGVNYGYTF,TGTGCCAGCAGCCCCGGGACAGGGGTTAACTATGGCTACACCTTC
TRBD1,TRBJ2-7,TRBV7-6,NA,CASSLDDRGREQYF,TGTGCCAGCAGCTTAGATGACAGGGGGCGCGAGCAGTACTTC
NA,TRBJ1-4,TRBV12-3/TRBV12-4,once,CASSLGHGEKLFF,TGTGCCAGCAGTTTGGGGCACGGTGAAAAACTGTTTTTT
NA,TRBJ2-6,TRBV28,NA,CASSQTSSGANVLTF,TGTGCCAGCAGTCAGACAAGCTCTGGGGCCAACGTCCTGACTTTC
TRBD1,TRBJ2-7,TRBV7-3,NA,CASSLISGTGSYEQYF,TGTGCCAGCAGCTTAATCTCCGGGACAGGGAGCTACGAGCAGTACTTC
TRBD1,TRBJ1-2,TRBV27,once,CASSKTGQGNYGYTF,TGTGCCAGCAGCAAGACGGGACAGGGGAACTATGGCTACACCTTC
NA,TRBJ1-2,TRBV7-9,once,CASSFQGTGGYTF,TGTGCCAGCAGCTTCCAGGGAACTGGGGGCTACACCTTC
NA,TRBJ1-5,TRBV28,NA,CASSSFTGMLNQPQHF,TGTGCCAGTTCCTCTTTTACGGGGATGCTCAATCAGCCCCAGCATTTT
NA,TRBJ1-6,TRBV28,NA,CASSFGQVNNSPLHF,TGTGCCAGCAGTTTTGGCCAGGTGAATAATTCACCCCTCCACTTT
TRBD1,TRBJ2-5,TRBV7-3,NA,CASSLMGRGQETQYF,TGTGCCAGCAGCTTAATGGGCAGGGGGCAAGAGACCCAGTACTTC
TRBD1,TRBJ1-2,TRBV5-1,NA,CASRSGQGDYGYTF,TGCGCCAGCAGGAGTGGACAGGGAGACTATGGCTACACCTTC
NA,TRBJ1-4,TRBV11-2,NA,CASSFGPAANEKLFF,TGTGCCAGCAGCTTTGGCCCGGCGGCTAATGAAAAACTGTTTTTT
TRBD1,TRBJ1-2,TRBV3-1/TRBV3-2,NA,CASSQVTGQGYYGYTF,TGTGCCAGCAGCCAAGTCACCGGACAGGGCTACTATGGCTACACCTTC
NA,TRBJ2-2,TRBV4-3,NA,CASSQDYRALRVGTGELFF,TGCGCCAGCAGCCAAGATTACAGGGCCCTCCGGGTTGGGACCGGGGAGCTGTTTTTT
TRBD2,TRBJ2-4,TRBV5-5,NA,CASSPFFASGGPGAKNIQYF,TGTGCCAGCAGCCCCTTTTTCGCTAGCGGGGGCCCCGGGGCCAAAAACATTCAGTACTTC
NA,TRBJ2-5,TRBV3-1/TRBV3-2,NA,CASSQVPGHSYF,TGTGCCAGCAGCCAGGTTCCGGGACATTCATACTTC
NA,TRBJ1-5,TRBV24-1,NA,CATSAQVNQPQHF,TGTGCCACCAGTGCCCAGGTCAATCAGCCCCAGCATTTT
TRBD1,TRBJ2-3,TRBV28,NA,CASSSPGQGPLDTQYF,TGTGCCAGCAGTTCACCGGGACAGGGACCTTTGGATACGCAGTATTTT
NA,TRBJ1-6,TRBV9,NA,CARPEIVYNSPLHF,TGTGCAAGACCGGAGATCGTCTATAATTCACCCCTCCACTTT
TRBD1,TRBJ1-4,TRBV18,NA,CASSIESRDRAELFF,TGTGCCAGCTCAATAGAGTCCCGGGACAGGGCCGAGCTGTTTTTT
TRBD2,TRBJ2-1,TRBV28,NA,CASSPLVVGGSLHEQFF,TGTGCCAGCAGTCCCCTCGTAGTTGGCGGGAGTCTTCATGAGCAGTTCTTC
NA,TRBJ2-1,TRBV18,NA,CASSPEMSNEQFF,TGTGCCAGCTCACCAGAGATGAGCAATGAGCAGTTCTTC
TRBD1,TRBJ2-5,TRBV18,NA,CASSPLGQGGFGETQYF,TGTGCCAGCTCACCACTGGGACAGGGCGGGTTTGGAGAGACCCAGTACTTC
NA,TRBJ1-5,TRBV19,NA,CASSNQATDNQPQHF,TGTGCCAGTAGTAACCAGGCAACAGACAATCAGCCCCAGCATTTT
TRBD2,TRBJ2-1,TRBV6-2/TRBV6-3,NA,CASSWVNAGGNNEQFF,TGTGCCAGCAGTTGGGTAAATGCGGGAGGAAACAATGAGCAGTTCTTC